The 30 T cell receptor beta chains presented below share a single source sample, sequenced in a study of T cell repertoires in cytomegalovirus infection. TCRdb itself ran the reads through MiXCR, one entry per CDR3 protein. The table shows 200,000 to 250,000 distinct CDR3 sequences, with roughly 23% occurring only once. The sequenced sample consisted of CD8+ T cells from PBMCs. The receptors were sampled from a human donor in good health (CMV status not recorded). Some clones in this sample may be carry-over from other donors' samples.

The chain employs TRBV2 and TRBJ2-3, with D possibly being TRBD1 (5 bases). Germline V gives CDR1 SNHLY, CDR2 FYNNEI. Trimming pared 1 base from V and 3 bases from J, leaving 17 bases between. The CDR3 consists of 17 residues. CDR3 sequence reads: CASSEGRVGLGTDTQYF. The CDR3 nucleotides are TGTGCCAGCAGTGAAGGCAGGGTGGGTTTGGGTACAGATACGCAGTATTTT.

The CDR3 here is CASIRGRANVLTF. The CDR3 DNA is TGTGCCAGCATCCGCGGGAGGGCCAACGTCCTGACTTTC. V and J are TRBV2 and TRBJ2-6, with D maybe TRBD2 (6 bases). CDR3 length equals 13 residues. The germline V gene has CDR1 SNHLY and CDR2 FYNNEI. V was trimmed by 7 bases and J by 5 bases, leaving 9 bases between them. Supplemented by reference TRBV2 and TRBJ2-6, the full variable domain reads EPEVTQTPSHQVTQMGQEVILRCVPISNHLYFYWYRQILGQKVEFLVSFYNNEISEKSEIFDDQFSVERPDGSNFTLKIRSTKLEDSAMYFCASIRGRANVLTFGAGSRLTVL.

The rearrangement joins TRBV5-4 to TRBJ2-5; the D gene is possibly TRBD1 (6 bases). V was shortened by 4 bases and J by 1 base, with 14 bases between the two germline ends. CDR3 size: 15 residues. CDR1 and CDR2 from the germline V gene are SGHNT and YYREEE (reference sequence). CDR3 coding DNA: TGTGCCAGCAGCATTCCGGGACACAGCCAAGAGACCCAGTACTTC. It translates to CASSIPGHSQETQYF.

CDR3 coding DNA: TGTGCCAGTAGTATAGACAGCCGCACCTACAATGAGCAGTTCTTC. Translated: CASSIDSRTYNEQFF. The chain carries TRBV19 and TRBJ2-1, with no clear D. The CDR3 spans 15 residues. Looked up from germline, CDR1 is LNHDA and CDR2 is SQIVND (reference sequence). V dropped 0 bases and J dropped 2 bases, with 8 bases sitting between them. Based on the CDR3 plus reference TRBV19 and TRBJ2-1, the full variable domain is DGGITQSPKYLFRKEGQNVTLSCEQNLNHDAMYWYRQDPGQGLRLIYYSQIVNDFQKGDIAEGYSVSREKKESFPLTVTSAQKNPTAFYLCASSIDSRTYNEQFFGPGTRLTVL.

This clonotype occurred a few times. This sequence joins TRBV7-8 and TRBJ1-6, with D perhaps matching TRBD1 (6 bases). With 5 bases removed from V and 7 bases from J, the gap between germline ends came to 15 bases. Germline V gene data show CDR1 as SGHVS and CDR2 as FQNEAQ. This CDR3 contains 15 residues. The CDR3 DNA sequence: TGTGCCAGCAGCGGAGAGGACAGAGAGAATTCACCCCTCCACTTT. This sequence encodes CASSGEDRENSPLHF.

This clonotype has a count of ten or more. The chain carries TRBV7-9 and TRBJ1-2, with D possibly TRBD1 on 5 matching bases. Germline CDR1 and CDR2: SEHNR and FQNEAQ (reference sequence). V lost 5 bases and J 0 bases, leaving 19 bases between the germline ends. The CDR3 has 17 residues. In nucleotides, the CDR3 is TGTGCCAGCAGCCCGGCCGCCAGGGTGGATGCTAACTATGGCTACACCTTC. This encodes CASSPAARVDANYGYTF.

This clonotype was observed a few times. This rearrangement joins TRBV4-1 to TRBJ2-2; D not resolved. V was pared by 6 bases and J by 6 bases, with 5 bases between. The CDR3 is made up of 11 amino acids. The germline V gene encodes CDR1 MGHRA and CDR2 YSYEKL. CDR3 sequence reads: CASRRAGELFF. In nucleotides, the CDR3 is TGCGCCAGCAGACGAGCCGGGGAGCTGTTTTTT.

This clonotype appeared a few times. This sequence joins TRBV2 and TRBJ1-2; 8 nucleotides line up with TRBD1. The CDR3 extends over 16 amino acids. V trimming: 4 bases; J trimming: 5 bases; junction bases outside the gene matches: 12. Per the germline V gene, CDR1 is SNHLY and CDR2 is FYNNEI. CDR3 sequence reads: CASSGPRQGREYGYTF. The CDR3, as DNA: TGTGCCAGCAGTGGGCCCCGACAGGGGCGCGAATATGGCTACACCTTC.

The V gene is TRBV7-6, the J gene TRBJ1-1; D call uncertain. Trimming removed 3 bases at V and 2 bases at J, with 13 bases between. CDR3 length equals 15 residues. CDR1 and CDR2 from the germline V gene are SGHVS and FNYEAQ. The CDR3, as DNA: TGTGCCAGCAGCTTGTCCCCCGCGGTTAACACTGAAGCTTTCTTT. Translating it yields CASSLSPAVNTEAFF.

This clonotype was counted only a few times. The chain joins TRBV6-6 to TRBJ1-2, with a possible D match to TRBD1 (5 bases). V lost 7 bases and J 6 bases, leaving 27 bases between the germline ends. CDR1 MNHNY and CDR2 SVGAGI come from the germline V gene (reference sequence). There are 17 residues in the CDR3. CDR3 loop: CASISSREQGKFHGYTF. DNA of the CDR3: TGTGCCAGCATCTCCTCGAGGGAGCAGGGAAAGTTTCATGGCTACACCTTC.

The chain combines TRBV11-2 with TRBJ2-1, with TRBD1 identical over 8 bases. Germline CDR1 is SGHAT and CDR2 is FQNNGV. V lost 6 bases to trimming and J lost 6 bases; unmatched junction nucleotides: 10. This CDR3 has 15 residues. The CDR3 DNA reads TGTGCCAGCAGTCCCCCGCGGACAGGGCTCAATGAGCAGTTCTTC. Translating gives CASSPPRTGLNEQFF.

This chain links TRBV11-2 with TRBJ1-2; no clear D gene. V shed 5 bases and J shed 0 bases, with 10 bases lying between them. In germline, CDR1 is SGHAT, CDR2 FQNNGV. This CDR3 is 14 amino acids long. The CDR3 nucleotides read TGTGCCAGCAGCCCGCACACTTCTAACTATGGCTACACCTTC. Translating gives CASSPHTSNYGYTF.

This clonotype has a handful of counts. This CDR3 reads CASSRVRERGFNEQFF. The CDR3 region has the DNA TGTGCCAGCTCAAGAGTCAGGGAAAGGGGATTCAATGAGCAGTTCTTC. This chain joins TRBV18 and TRBJ2-1; a weak D match, TRBD1 (5 bases). V lost 5 bases, J lost 6 bases, and 20 bases lay in between. Per the germline V gene, CDR1 is KGHSH and CDR2 is LQKENI. The CDR3 consists of 16 residues.

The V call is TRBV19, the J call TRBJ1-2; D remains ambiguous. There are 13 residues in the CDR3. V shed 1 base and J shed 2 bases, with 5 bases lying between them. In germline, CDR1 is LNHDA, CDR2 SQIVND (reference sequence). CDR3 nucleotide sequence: TGTGCCAGTAGTATAGGATCGAACTATGGCTACACCTTC. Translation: CASSIGSNYGYTF.

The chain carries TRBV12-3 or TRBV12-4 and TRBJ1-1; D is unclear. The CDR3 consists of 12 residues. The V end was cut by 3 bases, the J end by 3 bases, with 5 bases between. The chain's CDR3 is CASSFLDTEAFF. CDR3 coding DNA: TGTGCCAGCAGTTTTCTAGACACTGAAGCTTTCTTT.

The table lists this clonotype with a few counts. In DNA, the CDR3 is TGTGCCAGCAGTTACGCGGGGAGTGGAGATACGCAGTATTTT. Translated: CASSYAGSGDTQYF. The rearrangement uses TRBV6-2 or TRBV6-3 and TRBJ2-3; D is possibly TRBD2 (6 bases). This CDR3 spans 14 amino acids. From germline, CDR1 is MNHEY and CDR2 SVGEGT. Trimming removed 2 bases at V and 5 bases at J, with 11 bases between.

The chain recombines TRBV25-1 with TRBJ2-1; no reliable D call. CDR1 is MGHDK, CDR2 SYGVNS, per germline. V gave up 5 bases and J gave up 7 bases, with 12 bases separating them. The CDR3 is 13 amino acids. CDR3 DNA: TGTGCCAGCAGTTGGGTACAATCGAATGAGCAGTTCTTC. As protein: CASSWVQSNEQFF. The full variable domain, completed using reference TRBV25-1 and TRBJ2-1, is EADIYQTPRYLVIGTGKKITLECSQTMGHDKMYWYQQDPGMELHLIHYSYGVNSTEKGDLSSESTVSRIRTEHFPLTLESARPSHTSQYLCASSWVQSNEQFFGPGTRLTVL.

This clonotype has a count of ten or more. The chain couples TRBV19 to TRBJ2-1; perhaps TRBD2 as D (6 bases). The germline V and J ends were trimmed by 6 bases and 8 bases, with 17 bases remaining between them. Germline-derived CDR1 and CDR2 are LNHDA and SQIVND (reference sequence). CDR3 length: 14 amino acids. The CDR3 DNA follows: TGTGCCAGTAGCCTGGGAGGAATTGTGGATGAGCAGTTCTTC. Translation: CASSLGGIVDEQFF.

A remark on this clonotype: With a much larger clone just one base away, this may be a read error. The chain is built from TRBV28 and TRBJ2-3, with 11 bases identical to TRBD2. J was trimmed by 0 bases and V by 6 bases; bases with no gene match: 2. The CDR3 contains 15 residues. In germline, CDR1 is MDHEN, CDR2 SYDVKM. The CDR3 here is CASRGLAVSTDTQYF. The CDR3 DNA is TGTGCCAGCAGGGGACTAGCGGTTAGCACAGATACGCAGTATTTT.

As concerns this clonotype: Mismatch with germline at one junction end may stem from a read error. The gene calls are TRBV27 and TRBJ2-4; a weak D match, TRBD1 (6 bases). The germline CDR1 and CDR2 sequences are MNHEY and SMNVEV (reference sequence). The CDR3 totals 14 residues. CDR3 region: CANSLDRAKNIQYF. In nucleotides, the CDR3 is TGTGCCAACAGTTTGGACAGAGCCAAAAACATTCAGTACTTC.

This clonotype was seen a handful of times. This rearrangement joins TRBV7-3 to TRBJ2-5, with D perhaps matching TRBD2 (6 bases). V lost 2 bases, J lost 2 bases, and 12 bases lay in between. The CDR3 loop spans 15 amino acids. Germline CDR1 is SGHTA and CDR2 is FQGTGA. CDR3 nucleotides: TGTGCCAGCAGCTTAGTGGGCGGGGAGCAAGAGACCCAGTACTTC. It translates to CASSLVGGEQETQYF.

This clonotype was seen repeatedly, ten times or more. The CDR3 bases are TGTGCCAGCAGGTCGCTTCAGGGAGTGCATACGCAGTATTTT. Its translation: CASRSLQGVHTQYF. The chain links TRBV28 to TRBJ2-3; either TRBD1 or TRBD2 may fit D (5 bases each). The germline CDR1 and CDR2 sequences are MDHEN and SYDVKM. Deletions cut 6 bases from V and 7 bases from J, with 17 bases between. This CDR3 comprises 14 residues.

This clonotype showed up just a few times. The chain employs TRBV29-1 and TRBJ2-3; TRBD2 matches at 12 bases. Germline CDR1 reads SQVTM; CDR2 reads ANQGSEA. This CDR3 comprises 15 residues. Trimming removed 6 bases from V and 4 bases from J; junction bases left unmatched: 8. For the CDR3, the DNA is TGCAGCGTCGACGGACTAGCGGGGTCGGCAGATACGCAGTATTTT. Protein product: CSVDGLAGSADTQYF.

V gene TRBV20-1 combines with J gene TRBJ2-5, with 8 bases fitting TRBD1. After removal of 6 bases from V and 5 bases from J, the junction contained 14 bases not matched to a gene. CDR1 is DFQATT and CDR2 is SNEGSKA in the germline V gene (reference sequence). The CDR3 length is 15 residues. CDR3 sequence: CSARGRGRRVETQYF. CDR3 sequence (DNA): TGCAGTGCCCGAGGCAGGGGGCGCCGGGTCGAGACCCAGTACTTC.

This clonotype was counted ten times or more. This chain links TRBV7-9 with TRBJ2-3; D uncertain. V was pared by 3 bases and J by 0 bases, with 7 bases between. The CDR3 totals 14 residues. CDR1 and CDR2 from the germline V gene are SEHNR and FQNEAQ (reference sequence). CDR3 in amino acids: CASSFQASTDTQYF. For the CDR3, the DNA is TGTGCCAGCAGCTTCCAGGCTAGCACAGATACGCAGTATTTT.

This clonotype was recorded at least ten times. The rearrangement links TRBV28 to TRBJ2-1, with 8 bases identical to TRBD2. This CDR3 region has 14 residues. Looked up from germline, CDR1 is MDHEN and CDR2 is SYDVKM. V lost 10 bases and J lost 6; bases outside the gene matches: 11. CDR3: CATHLAGETNEQFF. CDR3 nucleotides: TGTGCCACCCACCTAGCGGGCGAGACCAATGAGCAGTTCTTC.

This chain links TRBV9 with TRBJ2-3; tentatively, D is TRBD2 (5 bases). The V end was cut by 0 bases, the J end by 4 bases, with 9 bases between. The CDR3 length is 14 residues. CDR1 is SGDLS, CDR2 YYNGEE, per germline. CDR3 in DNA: TGTGCCAGCAGCGTAGGTGGAGCGGCAGATACGCAGTATTTT. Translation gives CASSVGGAADTQYF.

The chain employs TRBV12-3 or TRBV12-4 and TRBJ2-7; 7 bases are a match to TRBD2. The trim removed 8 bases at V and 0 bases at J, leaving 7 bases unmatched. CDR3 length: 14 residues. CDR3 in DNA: TGTGCCAGCTGCCTGGCGGGGGACTCCTACGAGCAGTACTTC. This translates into CASCLAGDSYEQYF.

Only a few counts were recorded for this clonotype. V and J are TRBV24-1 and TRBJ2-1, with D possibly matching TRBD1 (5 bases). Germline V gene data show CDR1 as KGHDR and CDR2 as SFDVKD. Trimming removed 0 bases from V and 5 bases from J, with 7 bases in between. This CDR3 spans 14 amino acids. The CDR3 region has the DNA TGTGCCACCAGTGATTTGCAGGGTAACAATGAGCAGTTCTTC. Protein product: CATSDLQGNNEQFF.

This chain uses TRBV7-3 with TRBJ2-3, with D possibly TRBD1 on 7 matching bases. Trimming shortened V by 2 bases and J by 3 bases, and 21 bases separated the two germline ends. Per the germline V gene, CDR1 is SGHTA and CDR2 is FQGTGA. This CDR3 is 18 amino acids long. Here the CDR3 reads CASSLSSRRGPLTDTQYF. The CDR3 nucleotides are TGTGCCAGCAGCTTATCTTCTAGGAGGGGGCCTCTTACAGATACGCAGTATTTT.